The present TCR beta chain was sequenced within a study of identical twins (dated by TCRdb to the mid-2010s). In terms of the full investigation: The study deep-sequenced TCR alpha and beta repertoires from monozygotic twins, unrelated adults of various ages and cord blood to test whether fetal clonotypes persist. Replicate twin experiments were performed at different times using different library preparation protocols to rule out contamination. Paper-wide results and their limitations: In monozygotic twins, out-of-frame TCR alpha sharing was systematically underestimated by recombination models, although the models agreed with sharing between unrelated individuals. A weaker excess of twin sharing was found in beta out-of-frame sequences because the signal-to-noise ratio was lowered by fewer shared sequences. Invariant T cells such as MAIT and iNKT could partly confound zero-insertion analyses, although diverse VJ usage argued against such confounding for most clonotypes. Compared with coincidental sharing between unrelated individuals, out-of-frame TCR alpha sequences shared between twins showed an excess of sequences with low generation probability. Conclusions relied on cross-sectional statistical analysis, since the same donors could not be followed over many years. Fewer insertions were carried by abundant cord blood beta clonotypes; a weaker similar trend was observed in young adult naive repertoires, while no such trend was observed in memory repertoires.

The library was produced with 5' RACE. The instrument given in TCRdb is Illumina HiSeq 2000. Template switching introduced a universal primer binding site; the final cDNA contained a unique molecular identifier, enabling accurate counting of TCR cDNA molecules. Specific primers in the conserved constant-segment region were used to synthesize first-strand cDNA for the TCR alpha and beta chains. To control for contamination, every cDNA library carried two barcodes: a SMART-Mk sample barcode plus Illumina barcodes. TruSeq adapter sequences, together with Illumina sample barcodes, were added in two successive PCR steps. The TCR alpha and beta cDNA libraries were sequenced on the Illumina HiSeq platform using custom primers. The paper's data handling went like this. Unique molecular identifiers were extracted from raw reads with MiGEC, and CDR3 positions were determined with MiXCR. For each individual, recombination models were inferred using an EM algorithm with the repgenHMM and IGoR tools. Shared clonotypes were analyzed with the tcR package in R, and sharing was normalized by the product of cloneset sizes. Out-of-frame nonproductive sequences were analyzed to study raw recombination free of thymic and clonal selection effects. The public reads were quality trimmed at Q25 with fastp and then assembled into clones with MiXCR by TCRdb, keeping productive beta chains. Each CDR3 protein gets just one entry, which takes the most common genes and DNA from the rows behind it. For this entry, the V and J calls and clone size follow TCRdb and not the study's own pipeline. This sample is represented by some 600,000 distinct CDR3 sequences; about 7.6% of them were singletons. Jointly, the top ten make up roughly 1.6% of the sample.

The CDR3 contains 12 residues, cysteine and phenylalanine counted. Just the 36-base CDR3 DNA is kept, in frame starting at base 1. Sequences MNHEY (CDR1) and SVGAGI (CDR2) are obtained from the germline V gene. Trimming takes 3 bases from V and 5 bases from J, and the germline ends sit 6 bases apart. There are a few counts of this clonotype. Its antigen target is currently unknown. No qualities accompany the bases; no much larger clone lies one base away. Every donor was a healthy Caucasian. The twin cohort comprised three pairs of female monozygotic twins, all aged about 18 to 30 years. Peripheral blood mononuclear cells were the source from which RNA for the TCR libraries was isolated. These data were also filed under a second study, of yellow fever vaccine responses in identical twins. The second study's paper adds: The T cell response to vaccination in identical twins was reported by the authors to appear partly convergent and partly personalized. In the study, vaccine-responding T cell clones were precisely tracked in identical twins.

This receptor chain uses TRBV6-5 and TRBJ2-3; too little of a D gene remains to name it. Sequencing used PBMCs. This sequence was found in a woman in her late teens or twenties in good health. CDR3 region: CASSYYGDTQYF. The bases read TGTGCCAGCAGTTATTATGGAGATACGCAGTATTTT.